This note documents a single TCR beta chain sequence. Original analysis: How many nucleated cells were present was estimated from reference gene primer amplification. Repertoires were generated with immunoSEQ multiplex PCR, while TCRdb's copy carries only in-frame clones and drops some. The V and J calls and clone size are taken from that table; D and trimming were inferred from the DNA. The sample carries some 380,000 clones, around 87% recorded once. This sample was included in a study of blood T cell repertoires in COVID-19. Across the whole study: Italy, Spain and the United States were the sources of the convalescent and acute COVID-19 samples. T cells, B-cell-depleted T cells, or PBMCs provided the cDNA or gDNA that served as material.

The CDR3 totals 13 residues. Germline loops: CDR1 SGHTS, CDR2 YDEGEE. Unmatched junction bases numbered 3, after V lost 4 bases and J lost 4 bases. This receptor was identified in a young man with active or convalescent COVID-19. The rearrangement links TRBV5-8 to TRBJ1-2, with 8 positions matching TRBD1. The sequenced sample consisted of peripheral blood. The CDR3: CASSRTGSYGYTF. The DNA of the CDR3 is TGTGCCAGCAGCCGGACAGGGAGCTATGGCTACACCTTC. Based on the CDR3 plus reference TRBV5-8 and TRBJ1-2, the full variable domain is EAGVTQSPTHLIKTRGQQATLRCSPISGHTSVYWYQQALGLGLQFLLWYDEGEERNRGNFPPRFSGRQFPNYSSELNVNALELEDSALYLCASSRTGSYGYTFGSGTRLTVV.